Sequencing of this T cell receptor (beta chain) was carried out in a study of breast tumors, draining lymph nodes, adjacent tissues. Study results and limitations: Luminal-like breast cancer showed significantly higher tumor–nontumor repertoire similarity than basal-like. Tumor TCR diversity was below lymph nodes but above nontumor tissue. Data only fit, rather than demonstrated, lymph node origin of most tumor T cells.

TCRdb itself ran the multiplex PCR reads through MiXCR, one entry per CDR3 protein. The table has about 270,000 distinct CDR3 sequences, 30% seen once. Samples came from axillary lymph nodes draining the breast cancer. This clonotype was detected ten times or more. Its antigen is unknown. Germline V CDR1 and CDR2: SGHTA, FQGTGA. CDR3 length: 23 residues. J lost 6 bases, V lost 2 bases, and 26 bases had no gene match. The sequence was obtained from a female donor with breast cancer. Some clones in this sample may be carry-over from other donors' samples. The sequencing input was axillary lymph node tissue. J is TRBJ2-3 and V is TRBV7-3; 13 bases are shared with TRBD2. Here the CDR3 reads CASSLSFPCGQGLAGRTEDTQYF. The DNA of the CDR3 is TGTGCCAGCAGCTTATCGTTCCCATGCGGACAGGGACTAGCGGGGAGGACGGAGGATACGCAGTATTTT.